This entry lists 20 T cell receptor beta chains sequenced from one sample in a study of blood T cell repertoires in COVID-19. Clones were sequenced by immunoSEQ multiplex PCR, and TCRdb holds only the in-frame ones, with some missing. In the table there are over 90,000 clones, roughly 84% of which are singletons. The sample consisted of peripheral blood. The source of these receptors is a human donor in a cohort sampled during active or convalescent COVID-19.

In its sample, this clone was seen once. The chain couples TRBV7-2 to TRBJ1-6, with D hard to call. The ends were cut back, 3 bases at V and 10 bases at J, with 13 bases in the middle. This CDR3 spans 14 amino acids. The germline V gene has CDR1 SGHTA and CDR2 FQGNSA. As DNA, the CDR3 is TGTGCCAGCAGCTTTGACTACGAGGAATCACCCCTCCACTTT. Protein sequence: CASSFDYEESPLHF.

The chain carries TRBV5-1 and TRBJ1-1, with TRBD1 as a possible D gene (5 bases). CDR3 length: 13 residues. The germline V gene encodes CDR1 SGHRS and CDR2 YFSETQ. Deletions cut 1 base from V and 6 bases from J, with 10 bases between. The DNA of the CDR3 is TGCGCCAGCAGCTTGCGGGGAGGGGCTGAAGCTTTCTTT. Translated: CASSLRGGAEAFF.

The chain uses TRBV24-1 and TRBJ1-5; 8 bases map to TRBD1. Trimming cost V 2 bases and J 10 bases; bases outside gene matches: 12. This CDR3 has 16 residues. CDR1 is KGHDR, CDR2 SFDVKD, per germline. This chain's CDR3 is CATSDSTGTGGFPQHF. The CDR3 nucleotides are TGTGCCACCAGTGATTCGACCGGGACAGGCGGGTTTCCCCAGCATTTT.

The chain employs TRBV9 and TRBJ2-1, with a possible D match to TRBD2 (6 bases). With 0 bases removed from V and 7 bases from J, the gap between germline ends came to 11 bases. This CDR3 region has 14 residues. Per germline, CDR1 SGDLS and CDR2 YYNGEE. The CDR3 DNA sequence: TGTGCCAGCAGCGTAGATCCAGGGAGGAATGAGCAGTTCTTC. The encoded protein is CASSVDPGRNEQFF.

This chain joins TRBV2 and TRBJ2-1; unclear D gene. Germline CDR1 and CDR2: SNHLY and FYNNEI. V lost 3 bases and J 3 bases, leaving 12 bases between the germline ends. CDR3 size: 15 residues. Here the CDR3 DNA reads TGTGCCAGCAGTGAGCAGTCGACACTCTACAATGAGCAGTTCTTC. Residues: CASSEQSTLYNEQFF.

This clone has a single count. CDR3 sequence reads: CASSLGPGDTEAFF. DNA for the CDR3: TGTGCCAGCAGCCTTGGACCCGGGGACACTGAAGCTTTCTTT. The chain recombines TRBV7-3 with TRBJ1-1; no clear D. The length of the CDR3 is 14 residues. In germline, CDR1 is SGHTA, CDR2 FQGTGA. V gave up 5 bases and J gave up 3 bases, with 13 bases separating them.

This clone was seen a single time. The rearrangement uses TRBV30 and TRBJ1-5; tentative D call: TRBD1 (5 bases). This CDR3 has 14 amino acids. Germline V gives CDR1 GTSNPN, CDR2 SVGIG (reference sequence). V was trimmed by 2 bases and J by 7 bases, leaving 15 bases between them. CDR3 residues: CAWSKTVTRQPQHF. The CDR3 DNA reads as TGTGCCTGGAGTAAGACAGTAACTCGGCAGCCCCAGCATTTT.

The gene calls are TRBV11-2 and TRBJ2-5; 8 positions match TRBD2. Germline CDR1 SGHAT, CDR2 FQNNGV. V shed 4 bases and J 1 base; nucleotides not matched to a gene: 2. The CDR3 length is 14 residues. The CDR3 protein is CASSSGGAQETQYF. The DNA for the CDR3 is TGTGCCAGCAGCTCCGGGGGGGCCCAAGAGACCCAGTACTTC.

The rearrangement joins TRBV6-5 to TRBJ1-6; maybe TRBD1 (5 bases). The length of the CDR3 is 14 residues. Germline CDR1 reads MNHEY; CDR2 reads SVGAGI. The ends were cut back, 6 bases at V and 7 bases at J, with 13 bases in the middle. CDR3 bases: TGTGCCAGCAGGCCGAGGGGAGGAAATTCACCCCTCCACTTT. This translates into CASRPRGGNSPLHF.

The chain employs TRBV6-1 and TRBJ1-6; no firm D call. CDR1 and CDR2 (germline): MNHNS, SASEGT. The CDR3 loop spans 15 amino acids. The ends were cut back, 0 bases at V and 8 bases at J, with 11 bases in the middle. In DNA form, the CDR3 reads TGTGCCAGCAGTGAAGCGTCTCCCCGGGATTCACCCCTCCACTTT. It is translated as CASSEASPRDSPLHF.

V usage is TRBV5-1 and J usage is TRBJ1-1; 9 bases align to TRBD1. The V gene end was trimmed by 0 bases and the J gene end by 4 bases; junction bases not matched to a gene: 1. Per the germline V gene, CDR1 is SGHRS and CDR2 is YFSETQ. The CDR3 extends over 14 amino acids. For the CDR3, the DNA is TGCGCCAGCAGCTTGGACAGGGGGCGCACTGAAGCTTTCTTT. Translated: CASSLDRGRTEAFF. Full variable domain (rest looked up from reference TRBV5-1 and TRBJ1-1): KAGVTQTPRYLIKTRGQQVTLSCSPISGHRSVSWYQQTPGQGLQFLFEYFSETQRNKGNFPGRFSGRQFSNSRSEMNVSTLELGDSALYLCASSLDRGRTEAFFGQGTRLTVV.

The V and J genes are TRBV12-5 and TRBJ2-7; possibly TRBD2 for D (6 bases). The ends were cut back, 0 bases at V and 3 bases at J, with 15 bases in the middle. This CDR3 contains 16 residues. Looked up from germline, CDR1 is LGHNT and CDR2 is FRNRAP. CDR3 protein: CASGLVAGQAHYEQYF. The CDR3 DNA sequence: TGTGCTAGTGGTTTGGTAGCGGGTCAGGCTCACTACGAGCAGTACTTC.

This chain uses TRBV29-1 with TRBJ1-2, with 7 bases identical to TRBD1. The CDR3 is made up of 11 amino acids. CDR1 is SQVTM and CDR2 is ANQGSEA in the germline V gene. Germline trimming cut 7 bases from V and 4 bases from J; bases unmatched to any gene: 3. CDR3 nucleotides: TGCAGCGACGGGACAGCCTATGGCTACACCTTC. It yields the protein CSDGTAYGYTF.

The genes are TRBV11-2 and TRBJ2-3, with TRBD1 matching over 7 bases. CDR3 size: 16 residues. CDR1 and CDR2 from the germline V gene are SGHAT and FQNNGV. V gave up 2 bases and J gave up 4 bases; unmatched junction bases: 9. This CDR3 reads CASSLLGQSVSDTQYF. CDR3 in DNA: TGTGCCAGCAGCTTATTGGGACAGTCGGTCTCAGATACGCAGTATTTT. Full variable domain (missing parts from reference TRBV11-2 and TRBJ2-3): EAGVAQSPRYKIIEKRQSVAFWCNPISGHATLYWYQQILGQGPKLLIQFQNNGVVDDSQLPKDRFSAERLKGVDSTLKIQPAKLEDSAVYLCASSLLGQSVSDTQYFGPGTRLTVL.

The chain has TRBV5-4 and TRBJ1-2, with a possible D match to TRBD1 (6 bases). This CDR3 spans 13 amino acids. Germline V lookup: CDR1 SGHNT, CDR2 YYREEE (reference sequence). V dropped 9 bases and J dropped 4 bases, with 16 bases sitting between them. CDR3 residues: CATSQGLLYGYTF. DNA for the CDR3: TGTGCCACCTCGCAGGGGTTGCTCTATGGCTACACCTTC.

The chain joins TRBV19 to TRBJ1-6; perhaps TRBD1 as D (6 bases). Trimming pared 9 bases from V and 7 bases from J, leaving 16 bases between. The length of the CDR3 is 14 residues. Germline values: CDR1 LNHDA, CDR2 SQIVND (reference sequence). CDR3 loop: CASSSRQGNSPLHF. CDR3 coding DNA: TGTGCCAGCAGTTCTCGGCAGGGGAATTCACCCCTCCACTTT. Variable domain in full (rest from reference TRBV19 and TRBJ1-6): DGGITQSPKYLFRKEGQNVTLSCEQNLNHDAMYWYRQDPGQGLRLIYYSQIVNDFQKGDIAEGYSVSREKKESFPLTVTSAQKNPTAFYLCASSSRQGNSPLHFGNGTRLTVT.

This clone has just a few counts. The V call is TRBV19, the J call TRBJ2-6, with 8 nucleotides matching TRBD1. CDR1 is LNHDA and CDR2 is SQIVND in the germline V gene (reference sequence). The J segment lost 10 bases and the V segment lost 4 bases, leaving 6 bases of the junction unmatched. This CDR3 contains 14 residues. CDR3 amino acids: CASSKDRELNVLTF. CDR3 sequence (DNA): TGTGCCAGTAGTAAGGACAGGGAATTGAACGTCCTGACTTTC.

J is TRBJ1-2 and V is TRBV27; D remains unclear. Deletions cut 5 bases from V and 0 bases from J, with 7 bases between. The CDR3 has 13 residues. Germline V gene data show CDR1 as MNHEY and CDR2 as SMNVEV (reference sequence). The CDR3 DNA follows: TGTGCCAGCAGTCGAGGTCCTAACTATGGCTACACCTTC. Its protein is CASSRGPNYGYTF.

This clone was observed a few times. The chain uses TRBV5-4 and TRBJ2-1; perhaps TRBD2 as D (6 bases). In germline, CDR1 is SGHNT, CDR2 YYREEE (reference sequence). This CDR3 is built from 15 residues. The V gene lost 5 bases and the J gene lost 1 base, with 13 bases spanning the gap. CDR3 in amino acids: CASSLLGGSYNEQFF. The CDR3 region has the DNA TGTGCCAGCAGTCTGCTGGGGGGTTCCTACAATGAGCAGTTCTTC.

This clone was recorded once. The V and J genes are TRBV9 and TRBJ2-7, with D possibly TRBD1 on 6 matching bases. The CDR3 length is 15 residues. The germline CDR1 and CDR2 sequences are SGDLS and YYNGEE. V was clipped by 0 bases and J by 1 base, with 11 bases between them. Here the CDR3 DNA reads TGTGCCAGCAGCGTAGCCCCGACAGGATCCTACGAGCAGTACTTC. It specifies CASSVAPTGSYEQYF.